The clone carrying this T cell receptor beta chain rates as medium-sized (0.01 to 0.1%). The record originates from a study of ipilimumab plus nivolumab after autologous stem cell transplantation. TCRdb's table, derived via immunoSEQ multiplex PCR, lists solely in-frame clones and lacks some. The sample yields around 20,000 clones, just over 75% seen once. Specimen: PBMCs, collected in a trial of ipilimumab plus nivolumab as post-transplant consolidation. This receptor was identified in a male donor with diffuse large B-cell lymphoma.

In DNA, the CDR3 is TGTGCCAGCAGCGTAGGGGGTCCCAATCAGCCCCAGCATTTT. Its translation: CASSVGGPNQPQHF. This chain links TRBV9 with TRBJ1-5; D gene ambiguous. The CDR3 is 14 residues long. Germline V gene sequence: CDR1 SGDLS, CDR2 YYNGEE. V shed 0 bases and J shed 3 bases, with 7 bases lying between them.